The rows below give T cell receptor beta chains drawn from one sample of a study of blood T cell repertoires in COVID-19. Method: immunoSEQ multiplex PCR; TCRdb's copy keeps in-frame clones and lacks some. The sample lists around 200,000 clones, 80% to 85% occurring once. Sequencing was carried out using peripheral blood. Every receptor here comes from a woman between 35 and 50 years old with acute or convalescent COVID-19. Each CDR3 is given with its conserved first and last residue. The order of the fields is D gene, clone size, J gene, V gene, CDR3 protein, CDR3 DNA. The D gene is left open where the match is weak. Not all rows give a size; the values are once, few, many and, for expanded clones, a class.

>TRBD2|.|TRBJ2-1|TRBV7-9
CASPRESSYNEQFF
TGTGCCAGCCCGCGGGAGAGCTCCTACAATGAGCAGTTCTTC
>TRBD2|.|TRBJ2-3|TRBV3-1/TRBV3-2
CASSQGAGGPGDTQYF
TGTGCCAGCAGCCAAGGAGCGGGGGGGCCCGGAGATACGCAGTATTTT
>.|.|TRBJ1-1|TRBV10-1
CASSDDGLSTEAFF
TGCGCCAGCAGTGATGATGGGCTATCCACTGAAGCTTTCTTT
>TRBD2|.|TRBJ2-2|TRBV28
CASRFSRLAAPGELFF
TGTGCCAGCAGGTTCTCCAGACTAGCGGCCCCCGGGGAGCTGTTTTTT
>TRBD1|once|TRBJ1-2|TRBV11-2
CASTDRDYGYTF
TGTGCCAGCACGGACAGGGATTATGGCTACACCTTC
>.|.|TRBJ2-7|TRBV28
CASSLDATEAYEQYF
TGTGCCAGCAGTTTGGATGCGACAGAGGCCTACGAGCAGTACTTC
>.|.|TRBJ2-1|TRBV6-5
CASSPGGISYNEQFF
TGTGCCAGCAGTCCCGGAGGGATCTCCTACAATGAGCAGTTCTTC
>.|.|TRBJ2-3|TRBV5-1
CASSSHSTSGGEQYF
TGCGCCAGCAGCTCCCACTCGACTAGTGGCGGGGAACAGTATTTT
>TRBD2|.|TRBJ2-7|TRBV5-6
CASSLVAGTYEQYF
TGTGCCAGCAGCTTGGTAGCGGGCACCTACGAGCAGTACTTC
>TRBD2|.|TRBJ2-7|TRBV28
CASSLTGEGYEQYF
TGTGCCAGCAGTTTAACTGGGGAGGGCTACGAGCAGTACTTC